A selection of T cell receptor beta chains follows, all from one sample in a study of T cell repertoires in cytomegalovirus infection. For these TCRs, the target antigens are not known. MiXCR, run by TCRdb on the reads, gives a single entry per CDR3 protein. The sample lists under 500,000 distinct CDR3 sequences, approximately 42% occurring once. Sequencing used cultured PBMCs, obtained from culture after CMV antigen stimulation. The receptor source for this set is a human donor in good health (CMV status not recorded). Some clones in this sample may be carry-over from other donors' samples. CDR3s include the opening cysteine and the closing phenylalanine or tryptophan. Fields, in order: V gene, D gene, clone size, J gene, CDR3 protein, CDR3 DNA. D genes are given only for firm matches. Clone sizes are given selectively: once, few, many, or a class where the clone is expanded.

>TRBV7-2|.|.|TRBJ2-5
CASSLGGWETQYF
TGTGCCAGCAGCTTAGGGGGGTGGGAGACCCAGTACTTC
>TRBV12-3/TRBV12-4|.|few|TRBJ1-2
CASSFVGRHLYGYTF
TGTGCCAGCAGTTTTGTGGGCAGACACCTTTATGGCTACACCTTC
>TRBV20-1|.|.|TRBJ2-5
CSARDRLGPETQYF
TGCAGTGCTAGAGACCGGCTAGGCCCAGAGACCCAGTACTTC
>TRBV7-3|.|few|TRBJ1-4
CASSPGQGDEKLFF
TGTGCCAGCAGCCCCGGGCAGGGAGATGAAAAACTGTTTTTT
>TRBV7-2|TRBD1|few|TRBJ2-1
CASSVGTEQQFF
TGTGCCAGCAGCGTCGGGACAGAACAGCAGTTCTTC
>TRBV7-2|.|.|TRBJ2-5
CASSSGAGPGTQYF
TGTGCCAGCAGTTCGGGGGCGGGACCAGGGACCCAGTACTTC
>TRBV7-8|.|.|TRBJ1-5
CASSGRGSNQPQHF
TGTGCCAGCAGCGGTAGGGGTAGCAATCAGCCCCAGCATTTT
>TRBV7-6|.|.|TRBJ2-7
CASSLAPGSDEQYF
TGTGCCAGCAGCTTAGCACCCGGGAGCGACGAGCAGTACTTC
>TRBV11-1|TRBD1|.|TRBJ2-7
CASSPGTGNSRGEQYF
TGTGCCAGCAGCCCCGGGACAGGTAACTCCAGGGGCGAGCAGTACTTC
>TRBV15|TRBD1|.|TRBJ2-3
CATSRDAAGGTDTQYF
TGTGCCACCAGCAGAGATGCGGCAGGGGGCACGGATACGCAGTATTTT
>TRBV6-1|.|.|TRBJ2-7
CASGGLGWSYEQYF
TGTGCCAGTGGGGGGCTCGGTTGGTCCTACGAGCAGTACTTC
>TRBV6-1|.|few|TRBJ1-5
CASWDLGQPQHF
TGTGCCAGCTGGGACCTGGGACAGCCCCAGCATTTT
>TRBV2|.|.|TRBJ1-5
CASSWRRASNQPQHF
TGTGCCAGCAGTTGGAGACGCGCCAGCAATCAGCCCCAGCATTTT
>TRBV12-3/TRBV12-4|.|.|TRBJ1-3
CASSSDISGNTIYF
TGTGCCAGCAGTTCGGACATCTCTGGAAACACCATATATTTT
>TRBV28|.|.|TRBJ1-5
CASRGRGFSNQPQHF
TGTGCCAGTCGAGGGAGGGGGTTTAGCAATCAGCCCCAGCATTTT
>TRBV7-1|TRBD2|.|TRBJ2-1
CASCSGVAGVRYNEQFF
TGTGCCAGCTGCTCAGGAGTAGCGGGTGTGCGCTACAATGAGCAGTTCTTC
>TRBV6-1|.|.|TRBJ1-3
CASSQRGQPDTIYF
TGTGCCAGCAGCCAAAGAGGACAGCCCGACACCATATATTTT
>TRBV7-2|.|few|TRBJ2-7
CASSLTGRGEQYF
TGTGCCAGCAGCTTAACAGGGAGAGGCGAGCAGTACTTC
>TRBV7-2|TRBD2|many|TRBJ2-1
CASSLGSGGHNEQFF
TGTGCCAGCAGCCTGGGGTCGGGAGGGCACAATGAGCAGTTCTTC
>TRBV7-2|TRBD2|.|TRBJ2-7
CASSLLAGSSEQYF
TGTGCCAGCAGCTTACTAGCGGGCAGCTCCGAGCAGTACTTC
>TRBV6-2/TRBV6-3|TRBD1|.|TRBJ1-1
CASSYRRRGTVVDTEAFF
TGTGCCAGCAGTTACAGGCGCAGGGGGACCGTTGTGGACACTGAAGCTTTCTTT
>TRBV6-6|.|.|TRBJ2-5
CATSESLYQETQYF
TGTGCCACCTCGGAGAGCCTGTACCAAGAGACCCAGTACTTC
>TRBV7-2|TRBD1|many|TRBJ2-3
CASTMGQGMYTQYF
TGTGCCAGCACAATGGGACAGGGGATGTATACGCAGTATTTT
>TRBV7-6|TRBD1|.|TRBJ2-3
CASNNRGRATDTQYF
TGTGCCAGCAACAACAGGGGAAGGGCCACAGATACGCAGTATTTT
>TRBV7-8|.|few|TRBJ2-7
CASSLEGGITYEQYF
TGTGCCAGCAGCTTAGAAGGTGGGATTACCTACGAGCAGTACTTC
>TRBV14|.|.|TRBJ1-6
CASRRGQISSPLHF
TGTGCCAGCAGAAGGGGACAAATAAGCTCACCCCTCCACTTT
>TRBV6-1|.|.|TRBJ2-7
CASSEWGLAAAYEQYF
TGTGCCAGCAGTGAATGGGGGCTAGCGGCCGCCTACGAGCAGTACTTC
>TRBV6-2/TRBV6-3|TRBD2|.|TRBJ2-1
CASSTWTSGSYNEQFF
TGTGCCAGCAGTACCTGGACTAGCGGTTCTTACAATGAGCAGTTCTTC
>TRBV5-1|TRBD2|few|TRBJ2-2
CASSLVAGVNTGELFF
TGCGCCAGCAGCCTTGTAGCGGGAGTCAACACCGGGGAGCTGTTTTTT
>TRBV12-3/TRBV12-4|.|.|TRBJ1-1
CASSFGTSNTEAFF
TGTGCCAGCAGTTTCGGGACATCGAACACTGAAGCTTTCTTT
>TRBV4-3|.|.|TRBJ2-4
CASSQDTLGYIQYF
TGCGCCAGCAGCCAAGATACGTTGGGGTACATTCAGTACTTC
>TRBV7-9|.|.|TRBJ1-1
CASSGDGQNTEAFF
TGTGCCAGCAGCGGGGACGGTCAGAACACTGAAGCTTTCTTT
>TRBV7-9|.|.|TRBJ1-3
CASSSNFRSSGNTIYF
TGTGCCAGCAGCTCGAACTTCCGTAGCTCTGGAAACACCATATATTTT
>TRBV12-3/TRBV12-4|.|.|TRBJ2-2
CASTLRGGAGELFF
TGTGCCAGCACCCTGAGAGGAGGAGCCGGGGAGCTGTTTTTT
>TRBV7-2|.|once|TRBJ2-3
CASSLLGVYTQYF
TGTGCCAGCAGCTTATTGGGTGTGTATACGCAGTATTTT
>TRBV7-6|.|.|TRBJ1-1
CASSSGQSTEAFF
TGTGCCAGCAGCTCTGGACAGTCCACTGAAGCTTTCTTT
>TRBV7-2|TRBD2|.|TRBJ2-1
CASRVLMGGRAGEQFF
TGTGCCAGCAGAGTATTGATGGGCGGGAGGGCTGGTGAGCAGTTCTTC
>TRBV7-2|.|many|TRBJ2-6
CASSLRESGANVLTF
TGTGCCAGCAGCTTACGGGAGTCTGGGGCCAACGTCCTGACTTTC
>TRBV7-6|TRBD2|.|TRBJ2-5
CASSGSGRPGETQYF
TGTGCCAGCTCGGGTAGCGGGAGACCTGGTGAGACCCAGTACTTC
>TRBV4-3|TRBD2|few|TRBJ2-7
CASSQGVTGGGYEQYF
TGCGCCAGCAGCCAAGGGGTCACGGGGGGTGGGTACGAGCAGTACTTC
>TRBV24-1|.|.|TRBJ2-5
CATSDGRTVETQYF
TGTGCCACCAGTGATGGGAGGACCGTAGAGACCCAGTACTTC
>TRBV20-1|.|.|TRBJ1-5
CSARQIPEEPQHF
TGCAGTGCTAGACAAATCCCCGAGGAGCCCCAGCATTTT
>TRBV6-2/TRBV6-3|.|.|TRBJ1-1
CASRLLGRKNTEAFF
TGTGCCAGCAGGCTTCTGGGACGGAAGAACACTGAAGCTTTCTTT
>TRBV7-8|.|.|TRBJ2-6
CASVGKRGIRANVLTF
TGTGCCAGCGTCGGGAAGAGGGGTATTAGGGCCAACGTCCTGACTTTC
>TRBV7-6|.|few|TRBJ2-3
CASSPEAATTDTQYF
TGTGCCAGCAGCCCCGAGGCAGCCACCACAGATACGCAGTATTTT
>TRBV12-3/TRBV12-4|.|few|TRBJ2-7
CASSLNGGAYEQYF
TGTGCCAGCAGTTTAAATGGGGGAGCCTACGAGCAGTACTTC
>TRBV14|.|.|TRBJ2-3
CATPPKTDTQYF
TGTGCCACCCCCCCGAAGACAGATACGCAGTATTTT
>TRBV14|TRBD2|few|TRBJ2-7
CASSPLAPGYEQYF
TGTGCCAGCAGCCCACTAGCGCCAGGCTACGAGCAGTACTTC
>TRBV12-3/TRBV12-4|.|.|TRBJ1-4
CASTPGGGYREKLFF
TGTGCCAGCACCCCTGGGGGGGGTTATCGTGAAAAACTGTTTTTT
>TRBV7-2|TRBD1|few|TRBJ2-1
CASSLYGTGNPNEQFF
TGTGCCAGCAGCTTATATGGGACAGGGAATCCCAATGAGCAGTTCTTC
>TRBV20-1|TRBD1|once|TRBJ1-1
CSARDFRGGEGTEAFF
TGCAGTGCTAGAGACTTCCGAGGGGGCGAGGGCACTGAAGCTTTCTTT
>TRBV7-8|.|.|TRBJ2-3
CASSSRRGQRTDTQYF
TGTGCCAGCAGCTCACGGCGGGGGCAGCGCACAGATACGCAGTATTTT
>TRBV7-2|.|.|TRBJ1-5
CASARAGNFKPQHF
TGTGCCAGCGCCCGGGCTGGGAATTTTAAGCCCCAGCATTTT
>TRBV20-1|.|.|TRBJ2-7
CSASRDPSYEQYF
TGCAGTGCTAGTAGGGACCCGTCCTACGAGCAGTACTTC
>TRBV12-3/TRBV12-4|.|few|TRBJ1-1
CASSTGSGTEAFF
TGTGCCAGCAGTACAGGGTCGGGGACTGAAGCTTTCTTT
>TRBV9|TRBD2|.|TRBJ2-1
CASSVIAGANEQFF
TGTGCCAGCAGCGTAATAGCGGGGGCCAATGAGCAGTTCTTC
>TRBV20-1|TRBD2|few|TRBJ2-2
CSAPRGGNTGELFF
TGCAGTGCTCCGCGGGGGGGAAACACCGGGGAGCTGTTTTTT
>TRBV7-2|.|few|TRBJ1-1
CASSLAYGNVLTEAFF
TGTGCCAGCAGCTTAGCGTACGGAAATGTCTTGACTGAAGCTTTCTTT
>TRBV29-1|TRBD2|.|TRBJ2-5
CSVTLAGGQETQYF
TGCAGCGTAACACTAGCGGGAGGGCAAGAGACCCAGTACTTC
>TRBV6-8|.|few|TRBJ2-1
CASSHSRSSYNEQFF
TGTGCCAGCAGCCACAGCAGGAGCTCCTACAATGAGCAGTTCTTC